A single sample gave rise to the 17 T cell receptor beta chains below, sequenced in a study of CD8 T cells in Susac syndrome (dated by TCRdb to the late 2010s). Libraries were made using the immunoSEQ multiplex PCR assay. RNA was extracted using the RNeasy kit, and about 0.5 to 1 microgram was reverse transcribed with random hexamers. TCRdb trimmed public reads at Q25 via fastp, called clones via MiXCR and kept in-frame beta chains. Each CDR3 protein gets just one entry, which takes the most common genes and DNA from the rows behind it. Recorded for this sample are around 150,000 distinct CDR3 sequences; approximately 95% of them occurred a single time. Approximately 0.11% of the sample lies in the top ten. The sequenced sample consisted of CD4+ T cells from PBMCs. The receptors here all came from a human donor with multiple sclerosis.

The J gene is TRBJ2-3, the V gene TRBV20-1; possible D gene TRBD1, 6 bases. Looked up from germline, CDR1 is DFQATT and CDR2 is SNEGSKA (reference sequence). The CDR3 is 15 amino acids. V lost 3 bases and J 1 base, leaving 14 bases between the germline ends. The CDR3 sequence is CSASRMWGRTDTQYF. In DNA form, the CDR3 reads TGCAGTGCTAGTCGAATGTGGGGGCGCACAGATACGCAGTATTTT.

V gene TRBV3-1 combines with J gene TRBJ1-2, with 8 positions matching TRBD1. Germline V CDR1 and CDR2: LGHDT, YNNKEL (reference sequence). V was pared by 1 base and J by 2 bases, with 6 bases of the junction left unmatched. The CDR3 has 16 amino acids. CDR3 DNA sequence: TGTGCCAGCAGCCAAGGGTCAGGGGGCACCAACTATGGCTACACCTTC. This encodes CASSQGSGGTNYGYTF.

The V and J genes are TRBV2 and TRBJ2-1; the D gene is possibly TRBD2 (6 bases). Per the germline V gene, CDR1 is SNHLY and CDR2 is FYNNEI. The CDR3 length is 14 residues. V lost 4 bases, J lost 4 bases, and 11 bases lay in between. CDR3 protein: CASSVLAMYNEQFF. DNA of the CDR3: TGTGCCAGCAGTGTGCTAGCGATGTACAATGAGCAGTTCTTC. Supplemented by reference TRBV2 and TRBJ2-1, the full variable domain reads EPEVTQTPSHQVTQMGQEVILRCVPISNHLYFYWYRQILGQKVEFLVSFYNNEISEKSEIFDDQFSVERPDGSNFTLKIRSTKLEDSAMYFCASSVLAMYNEQFFGPGTRLTVL.

The genes are TRBV3-1 and TRBJ1-2, with TRBD1 matching over 7 bases. The CDR3 has 15 amino acids. Trimming removed 1 base from V and 8 bases from J; junction bases left unmatched: 10. Looked up from germline, CDR1 is LGHDT and CDR2 is YNNKEL (reference sequence). CDR3: CASSQGGVRQGGYTF. CDR3 sequence (DNA): TGTGCCAGCAGCCAAGGAGGGGTGCGACAGGGCGGCTACACCTTC.

The chain uses TRBV29-1 and TRBJ2-7; D may be TRBD1 or TRBD2 (5 bases each). In germline, CDR1 is SQVTM, CDR2 ANQGSEA. V was shortened by 5 bases and J by 3 bases, with 14 bases between the two germline ends. This CDR3 comprises 13 residues. CDR3 DNA: TGCAGCGTTATGGGACGGGGAAGCTACGAGCAGTACTTC. This gives the protein CSVMGRGSYEQYF.

This chain links TRBV29-1 with TRBJ2-3, with D perhaps TRBD2 (5 bases). From germline, CDR1 is SQVTM and CDR2 ANQGSEA. The CDR3 is 13 amino acids. V gave up 7 bases and J gave up 2 bases, with 13 bases separating them. CDR3 protein: CSASSGHTDTQYF. Here the CDR3 DNA reads TGCAGCGCTTCAAGCGGCCACACAGATACGCAGTATTTT.

V is TRBV11-2 and J is TRBJ2-7; 11 bases align to TRBD2. The V gene end was trimmed by 5 bases and the J gene end by 3 bases; junction bases not matched to a gene: 9. Germline CDR1 SGHAT, CDR2 FQNNGV. CDR3 length: 16 amino acids. CDR3 sequence reads: CASSPRLAGSLYEQYF. The CDR3 bases are TGTGCCAGCAGCCCTAGACTAGCGGGGTCCCTCTACGAGCAGTACTTC. The variable domain in full, with the rest retrieved from reference TRBV11-2 and TRBJ2-7, is EAGVAQSPRYKIIEKRQSVAFWCNPISGHATLYWYQQILGQGPKLLIQFQNNGVVDDSQLPKDRFSAERLKGVDSTLKIQPAKLEDSAVYLCASSPRLAGSLYEQYFGPGTRLTVT.

The chain employs TRBV15 and TRBJ2-7; D possibly corresponds to TRBD2 (5 bases). The CDR3 has 15 residues. In germline, CDR1 is LNHNV, CDR2 YYDKDF (reference sequence). Trimming removed 3 bases from V and 4 bases from J, with 16 bases in between. DNA for the CDR3: TGTGCCACCAGCAGGCTCGGGGAGTTAAATTACGAGCAGTACTTC. This encodes CATSRLGELNYEQYF.

This chain links TRBV15 with TRBJ2-7; D gene unclear. V lost 2 bases and J 2 bases, leaving 7 bases between the germline ends. This CDR3 has 13 amino acids. CDR1 and CDR2 (germline): LNHNV, YYDKDF (reference sequence). CDR3 nucleotides: TGTGCCACCAGCAGACAAGACACCTACGAGCAGTACTTC. This gives the protein CATSRQDTYEQYF.

This clonotype was seen a single time. The rearrangement joins TRBV5-4 to TRBJ2-3; 11 bases match TRBD1. Germline loops: CDR1 SGHNT, CDR2 YYREEE (reference sequence). After removal of 3 bases from V and 11 bases from J, the junction contained 8 bases not matched to a gene. This CDR3 has 14 amino acids. The CDR3 loop is CASSYGQGATGQYF. CDR3 DNA: TGTGCCAGCAGCTATGGACAGGGGGCGACCGGGCAGTATTTT. Based on the CDR3 plus reference TRBV5-4 and TRBJ2-3, the full variable domain is ETGVTQSPTHLIKTRGQQVTLRCSSQSGHNTVSWYQQALGQGPQFIFQYYREEENGRGNFPPRFSGLQFPNYSSELNVNALELDDSALYLCASSYGQGATGQYFGPGTRLTVL.

The chain has TRBV27 and TRBJ2-2; TRBD2 might be the D (6 bases). CDR1 and CDR2 from the germline V gene are MNHEY and SMNVEV (reference sequence). V lost 6 bases, J lost 4 bases, and 18 bases lay in between. The CDR3 runs 16 residues. Written as DNA, the CDR3 is TGTGCCAGCAGGAAACCGGGACTTACGTTCACCGGGGAGCTGTTTTTT. Its translation: CASRKPGLTFTGELFF.

V is TRBV7-8 and J is TRBJ2-3; no firm D call. Germline CDR1 reads SGHVS; CDR2 reads FQNEAQ. Trimming shortened V by 7 bases and J by 2 bases, and 13 bases separated the two germline ends. There are 14 residues in the CDR3. The CDR3 DNA reads TGTGCCAGCAACCAAGACACCTTCACAGATACGCAGTATTTT. It encodes CASNQDTFTDTQYF.

The gene calls are TRBV9 and TRBJ2-1; 7 positions match TRBD2. The junction had 9 bases not matched to a gene; V was cut back by 0 bases and J by 6 bases. The CDR3 runs to 16 residues. The germline V gene has CDR1 SGDLS and CDR2 YYNGEE. Here the CDR3 reads CASSVVSGKGINEQFF. The CDR3 DNA reads as TGTGCCAGCAGCGTAGTAAGCGGGAAAGGGATCAATGAGCAGTTCTTC.

The J gene is TRBJ2-6, the V gene TRBV4-2; no definite D call. The CDR3 runs 20 residues. V lost 3 bases and J lost 3, with 24 bases in between. Germline lookup yields CDR1 LGHNA and CDR2 YNFKEQ. CDR3 residues: CASSHRSRSPTTYGANVLTF. The DNA of the CDR3 is TGTGCCAGCAGCCACAGATCAAGGTCTCCCACCACGTATGGGGCCAACGTCCTGACTTTC.

This rearrangement joins TRBV9 to TRBJ2-4; no firm D call. Germline CDR1 and CDR2: SGDLS and YYNGEE. The length of the CDR3 is 12 residues. Deletions cut 0 bases from V and 5 bases from J, with 3 bases between. The CDR3 here is CASSVGENIQYF. As DNA, the CDR3 is TGTGCCAGCAGCGTAGGGGAAAACATTCAGTACTTC.

This rearrangement joins TRBV28 to TRBJ1-2; 8 nucleotides align to TRBD1. The V and J ends lost 1 base and 8 bases, in that order; junction bases with no gene match: 3. Germline V gene data show CDR1 as MDHEN and CDR2 as SYDVKM. The CDR3 length is 13 residues. The CDR3 DNA sequence: TGTGCCAGCAGTTTATATAGGGACAGGGGCTACACCTTC. Translating it yields CASSLYRDRGYTF.

The gene calls are TRBV15 and TRBJ1-5, with TRBD1 matching 7 bases. The V gene end was trimmed by 2 bases and the J gene end by 2 bases; junction bases not matched to a gene: 6. The CDR3 is 16 residues long. Germline CDR1 reads LNHNV; CDR2 reads YYDKDF (reference sequence). The CDR3 region has the DNA TGTGCCACCAGCAGAACTACGACAGGGCGCAATCAGCCCCAGCATTTT. It codes for CATSRTTTGRNQPQHF. The full variable domain, rest sourced from reference TRBV15 and TRBJ1-5, is DAMVIQNPRYQVTQFGKPVTLSCSQTLNHNVMYWYQQKSSQAPKLLFHYYDKDFNNEADTPDNFQSRRPNTSFCFLDIRSPGLGDTAMYLCATSRTTTGRNQPQHFGDGTRLSIL.